This passage covers 16 T cell receptor beta chains from one sample sequenced in a study of spatial heterogeneity in lung cancer. Stated time point: sample taken at primary tumor resection. Using its own MiXCR run on the 5' RACE reads, TCRdb lists one record per CDR3 protein. The sample holds several thousand distinct CDR3 sequences, approximately 20% seen once. Their recognized antigens are unknown. Broader study findings: Tracking of tumor mutation counts was seen in expanded intratumoral alpha and beta TCR counts.

The sequencing here drew on lung tumor tissue, taken at surgery. The receptor source for this set is a female donor with early-stage non-small cell lung cancer.

This clonotype was observed a handful of times. The rearrangement links TRBV19 to TRBJ1-4; D gene ambiguous. The V gene's germline CDR1 is LNHDA and CDR2 SQIVND (reference sequence). Trimming left V 10 bases short and J 0 bases short, with 18 bases between. The CDR3 loop spans 16 amino acids. CDR3 coding DNA: TGTGCCACCAAAAAGGCTGCTTTGGCAACTAATGAAAAACTGTTTTTT. It yields the protein CATKKAALATNEKLFF.

The rearrangement uses TRBV5-1 and TRBJ1-1, with a weak D call TRBD1 (5 bases). V lost 0 bases and J lost 13, with 19 bases in between. The CDR3 has 14 amino acids. The V gene's germline CDR1 is SGHRS and CDR2 YFSETQ. In nucleotides, the CDR3 is TGCGCCAGCAGCTTGGTCCCACCCAGCGGGGGACTTTTCTTT. Translated, it gives CASSLVPPSGGLFF.

V usage is TRBV18 and J usage is TRBJ1-4, with D perhaps matching TRBD1 (5 bases). This CDR3 has 16 amino acids. In germline, CDR1 is KGHSH, CDR2 LQKENI. V lost 3 bases to trimming and J lost 0 bases, with 11 bases between them. The DNA for the CDR3 is TGTGCCAGCTCACCCCAGGGACCTCCAACTAATGAAAAACTGTTTTTT. As protein: CASSPQGPPTNEKLFF.

The chain carries TRBV20-1 and TRBJ2-7; D not certain. The CDR3 spans 14 residues. V dropped 3 bases and J dropped 3 bases, with 15 bases sitting between them. Germline lookup yields CDR1 DFQATT and CDR2 SNEGSKA (reference sequence). The CDR3 sequence is CSASYEPPLYEQYF. The CDR3 nucleotides read TGCAGTGCTAGCTATGAGCCCCCACTCTACGAGCAGTACTTC.

This chain joins TRBV7-2 and TRBJ2-5; D perhaps matches TRBD2 (6 bases). Trimming shortened V by 1 base and J by 7 bases, and 19 bases separated the two germline ends. CDR1 is SGHTA, CDR2 FQGNSA, per germline. The CDR3 runs 16 residues. The CDR3 nucleotides are TGTGCCAGCAGCTTAGAGCCAGGGATCGCGCGGGGGACCCAGTACTTC. This sequence encodes CASSLEPGIARGTQYF.

V and J are TRBV15 and TRBJ2-7; 10 nucleotides agree with TRBD1. V shed 1 base and J 7 bases; nucleotides not matched to a gene: 4. CDR3 size: 14 residues. Germline loops: CDR1 LNHNV, CDR2 YYDKDF (reference sequence). This CDR3 reads CATSRGGQGSEQYF. The DNA of the CDR3 is TGTGCCACCAGCAGAGGGGGACAGGGGTCAGAGCAGTACTTC.

V and J are TRBV15 and TRBJ2-4; 7 bases align to TRBD1. Germline V CDR1 and CDR2: LNHNV, YYDKDF (reference sequence). Losses at the gene ends were 5 bases for V and 5 bases for J; bases not matched to a gene: 18. This CDR3 has 18 residues. CDR3 nucleotides: TGTGCCACCAGCCCGTGGGACAGCGGACTGTTGGGCCAAAACATTCAGTACTTC. Its translation: CATSPWDSGLLGQNIQYF.

This clonotype has only a few counts. The chain employs TRBV19 and TRBJ2-7; D could derive from TRBD1 or TRBD2 (5 bases each). This CDR3 spans 15 amino acids. The V end lost 5 bases, the J end lost 0 bases, and 14 bases lay between the germline ends. Germline CDR1 is LNHDA and CDR2 is SQIVND (reference sequence). CDR3 protein: CASSPLEGTSYEQYF. As DNA, the CDR3 is TGTGCCAGTAGTCCCTTAGAGGGGACCTCCTACGAGCAGTACTTC.

J is TRBJ2-7 and V is TRBV11-2; TRBD2 is a possible D gene (6 bases). The V end lost 5 bases, the J end lost 3 bases, and 17 bases lay between the germline ends. CDR3 size: 15 residues. Germline-derived CDR1 and CDR2 are SGHAT and FQNNGV. The CDR3 region is CASSLTSLGDYEQYF. The CDR3, as DNA: TGTGCCAGCAGCCTGACTAGTCTTGGGGACTACGAGCAGTACTTC.

This rearrangement joins TRBV7-6 to TRBJ2-2, with TRBD1 matching 8 bases. The germline gives CDR1 SGHVS, CDR2 FNYEAQ. Trimming cost V 3 bases and J 6 bases; bases outside gene matches: 18. The CDR3 totals 19 residues. CDR3: CASSFPPQGAGSMSGELFF. The DNA of the CDR3 is TGTGCCAGCAGCTTCCCGCCGCAGGGGGCTGGTTCAATGTCCGGGGAGCTGTTTTTT.

This clonotype has more than one count but fewer than ten. The chain is built from TRBV28 and TRBJ2-7; 8 bases match TRBD2. J lost 7 bases, V lost 5 bases, and 13 bases had no gene match. In germline, CDR1 is MDHEN, CDR2 SYDVKM. The CDR3 has 15 amino acids. CDR3 sequence: CASSPFTAGVLEQYF. DNA for the CDR3: TGTGCCAGCAGTCCTTTCACAGCGGGGGTCCTAGAGCAGTACTTC.

The CDR3 DNA reads TGTGCCAGCAGCTCCTACTACGAGCAGTACTTC. It codes for CASSSYYEQYF. This sequence joins TRBV11-2 and TRBJ2-7; D uncertain. Trimming took off 4 bases at V and 3 bases at J, with 4 bases between the two ends. Germline V lookup: CDR1 SGHAT, CDR2 FQNNGV. There are 11 residues in the CDR3. The whole variable domain, remainder taken from reference TRBV11-2 and TRBJ2-7, is EAGVAQSPRYKIIEKRQSVAFWCNPISGHATLYWYQQILGQGPKLLIQFQNNGVVDDSQLPKDRFSAERLKGVDSTLKIQPAKLEDSAVYLCASSSYYEQYFGPGTRLTVT.

This clonotype has more than one count but fewer than ten. This chain links TRBV5-6 with TRBJ2-1, with TRBD1 matching 9 bases. The germline V gene encodes CDR1 SGHDT and CDR2 YYEEEE. V lost 4 bases and J lost 7; bases outside the gene matches: 12. The CDR3 is 16 amino acids. CDR3 nucleotide sequence: TGTGCCAGCAGCCCTTGGGAACAGGGGGCGAAGAATGAGCAGTTCTTC. This gives the protein CASSPWEQGAKNEQFF.

This clonotype is medium-sized within its sample. The V gene is TRBV13, the J gene TRBJ2-3; D perhaps matches TRBD1 (6 bases). The CDR3 covers 15 residues. V gave up 6 bases and J gave up 0 bases, with 13 bases separating them. The germline V gene encodes CDR1 PRHDT and CDR2 FYEKMQ (reference sequence). CDR3 protein: CASRDTGKSTDTQYF. In DNA, the CDR3 is TGTGCCAGCAGAGACACAGGGAAAAGCACAGATACGCAGTATTTT. The variable domain in full, completed from reference TRBV13 and TRBJ2-3, reads AAGVIQSPRHLIKEKRETATLKCYPIPRHDTVYWYQQGPGQDPQFLISFYEKMQSDKGSIPDRFSAQQFSDYHSELNMSSLELGDSALYFCASRDTGKSTDTQYFGPGTRLTVL.

This clonotype has just one count. The chain combines TRBV7-9 with TRBJ2-1; 8 positions agree with TRBD1. The CDR3 extends over 14 amino acids. Trimming removed 1 base from V and 9 bases from J; junction bases left unmatched: 5. CDR1 is SEHNR and CDR2 is FQNEAQ in the germline V gene (reference sequence). DNA of the CDR3: TGTGCCAGCAGCTTAGGGACAGGGTTTGGTGAGCAGTTCTTC. Translation gives CASSLGTGFGEQFF.

This clonotype showed up just a few times. V and J are TRBV28 and TRBJ1-2; D gene ambiguous. V was clipped by 5 bases and J by 5 bases, with 21 bases between them. Germline V gene lookup returns CDR1 MDHEN and CDR2 SYDVKM. The CDR3 has 16 amino acids. This chain's CDR3 is CASSPPTASAVYGYTF. The CDR3 coding sequence is TGTGCCAGCAGTCCCCCGACGGCATCGGCAGTGTATGGCTACACCTTC.